This entry lists 27 T cell receptor beta chains sequenced from one sample in a study of cytomegalovirus exposure and HLA in healthy donors. PCR primers comprised 60 Vbeta and 13 Jbeta primers. The table came from immunoSEQ multiplex PCR; TCRdb's copy has only in-frame clones and leaves some out. The sample includes 150,000 to 200,000 clones, about 80% of them seen just once. The sequenced sample was PBMCs. All receptors derive from a woman aged 25 to 45 in good health and CMV-seropositive.

The rearrangement joins TRBV7-9 to TRBJ2-7; the match to TRBD1 covers 8 bases. CDR1 is SEHNR and CDR2 is FQNEAQ in the germline V gene (reference sequence). This CDR3 region has 14 residues. V lost 5 bases and J lost 2; bases outside the gene matches: 5. The CDR3 DNA follows: TGTGCCAGCAGCCACCGGGACAGGACCTACGAGCAGTACTTC. Amino acids: CASSHRDRTYEQYF. The whole variable domain, filled in from reference TRBV7-9 and TRBJ2-7, reads DTGVSQNPRHKITKRGQNVTFRCDPISEHNRLYWYRQTLGQGPEFLTYFQNEAQLEKSRLLSDRFSAERPKGSFSTLEIQRTEQGDSAMYLCASSHRDRTYEQYFGPGTRLTVT.

J is TRBJ2-4 and V is TRBV5-6; 11 bases line up with TRBD1. V dropped 4 bases and J dropped 7; count of bases not matched to a gene: 4. Germline-derived CDR1 and CDR2 are SGHDT and YYEEEE. The CDR3 consists of 14 residues. DNA of the CDR3: TGTGCCAGCAGCGGGACAGGGGGTCGGAACATTCAGTACTTC. Its protein product is CASSGTGGRNIQYF. Looking up the rest from reference TRBV5-6 and TRBJ2-4 gives the full variable domain: DAGVTQSPTHLIKTRGQQVTLRCSPKSGHDTVSWYQQALGQGPQFIFQYYEEEERQRGNFPDRFSGHQFPNYSSELNVNALLLGDSALYLCASSGTGGRNIQYFGAGTRLSVL.

The V gene is TRBV7-2, the J gene TRBJ2-1; 8 bases align to TRBD1. This CDR3 spans 16 amino acids. V was pared by 5 bases and J by 6 bases, with 12 bases of the junction left unmatched. The germline V gene encodes CDR1 SGHTA and CDR2 FQGNSA. The CDR3 loop is CASSPVGQGAGNEQFF. CDR3 nucleotides: TGTGCCAGCAGCCCCGTGGGGCAGGGGGCTGGCAATGAGCAGTTCTTC.

The V call is TRBV6-5, the J call TRBJ2-7; a weak D match, TRBD1 (6 bases). CDR3 length equals 15 residues. CDR1 is MNHEY and CDR2 is SVGAGI in the germline V gene. Deletions cut 8 bases from V and 4 bases from J, with 21 bases between. The CDR3 loop is CASHQGAGVGYEQYF. DNA for the CDR3: TGTGCCAGCCATCAGGGTGCAGGGGTAGGATACGAGCAGTACTTC.

This clone was seen only a few times. The chain links TRBV7-2 to TRBJ2-2, with a weak D call TRBD2 (6 bases). Germline values: CDR1 SGHTA, CDR2 FQGNSA. Trimming left V 5 bases short and J 2 bases short, with 15 bases between. The CDR3 has 16 amino acids. This chain's CDR3 is CASSPSGPYNTGELFF. CDR3 in DNA: TGTGCCAGCAGCCCCAGCGGGCCGTACAACACCGGGGAGCTGTTTTTT.

The chain has TRBV21-1 and TRBJ2-7; the listed D gene, TRBD2, was not tested against the DNA. TRBV21-1 is designated a pseudogene. CDR3 length: 14 amino acids. The CDR3 region is CASSNVEENYEQYF. The CDR3 DNA sequence: TGTGCCAGCAGCAATGTAGAGGAAAACTACGAGCAGTACTTC.

This clone showed up just once. This chain uses TRBV5-1 with TRBJ2-5; TRBD1 matches 8 bases. J was trimmed by 1 base and V by 3 bases; bases with no gene match: 5. The CDR3 runs 15 residues. Per germline, CDR1 SGHRS and CDR2 YFSETQ. The CDR3 region is CASSSGQGGQETQYF. The DNA for the CDR3 is TGCGCCAGCAGCTCCGGACAGGGTGGCCAAGAGACCCAGTACTTC.

The chain couples TRBV7-9 to TRBJ1-2; TRBD1 might be the D (6 bases). This CDR3 has 16 residues. Trimming removed 0 bases at V and 0 bases at J, with 11 bases between. CDR1 SEHNR and CDR2 FQNEAQ come from the germline V gene (reference sequence). Written as DNA, the CDR3 is TGTGCCAGCAGCTTAGCGACAGGCGGTGCTAACTATGGCTACACCTTC. It codes for CASSLATGGANYGYTF.

This chain uses TRBV7-6 with TRBJ2-1, with 10 positions matching TRBD1. The CDR3 is 16 residues long. The germline V gene has CDR1 SGHVS and CDR2 FNYEAQ. J was trimmed by 0 bases and V by 3 bases; bases with no gene match: 2. CDR3 region: CASSFGQGVSYNEQFF. The CDR3, as DNA: TGTGCCAGCAGCTTCGGACAGGGGGTCTCCTACAATGAGCAGTTCTTC.

The rearrangement joins TRBV11-3 to TRBJ2-1, with TRBD2 matching over 11 bases. The V and J ends lost 5 bases and 4 bases, in that order; junction bases with no gene match: 4. CDR3 length equals 15 residues. The germline V gene has CDR1 SGHNT and CDR2 YENEEA. The CDR3 DNA follows: TGTGCCAGCAGCGTGACTAGCGGGGTATACAATGAGCAGTTCTTC. Translated, it gives CASSVTSGVYNEQFF.

The chain employs TRBV7-8 and TRBJ1-1, with a tentative D call TRBD1 (6 bases). The CDR3 covers 13 residues. Germline V CDR1 and CDR2: SGHVS, FQNEAQ. The V end lost 5 bases, the J end lost 8 bases, and 15 bases lay between the germline ends. The CDR3 is CASSPRTVPEAFF. CDR3 coding DNA: TGTGCCAGCAGCCCCCGGACAGTTCCCGAAGCTTTCTTT.

The V call is TRBV19, the J call TRBJ2-1; 9 bases are a match to TRBD2. V was pared by 9 bases and J by 6 bases, with 6 bases of the junction left unmatched. CDR3 length equals 13 residues. CDR1 and CDR2 from the germline V gene are LNHDA and SQIVND (reference sequence). The CDR3 DNA reads TGTGCCAGCCGAGCGGGAGGCATCAATGAGCAGTTCTTC. Residues: CASRAGGINEQFF.

This clone appeared a single time. This sample also contains other DNA sequences that code for the same CDR3. V gene TRBV27 combines with J gene TRBJ2-5; D is possibly TRBD1 (6 bases). The germline CDR1 and CDR2 sequences are MNHEY and SMNVEV (reference sequence). This CDR3 region has 14 residues. The V end lost 5 bases, the J end lost 4 bases, and 14 bases lay between the germline ends. This CDR3 is CASSPRWGRETQYF. CDR3 in DNA: TGTGCCAGCAGTCCCCGGTGGGGGCGAGAGACCCAGTACTTC.

The chain is built from TRBV2 and TRBJ2-5; D is undetermined. Germline lookup yields CDR1 SNHLY and CDR2 FYNNEI. V gave up 7 bases and J gave up 1 base, with 4 bases separating them. This CDR3 has 11 residues. The CDR3 nucleotides read TGTGCCAGCACTATCCAAGAGACCCAGTACTTC. As protein: CASTIQETQYF.

This sequence joins TRBV5-1 and TRBJ2-7; 9 nucleotides agree with TRBD1. V lost 6 bases, J lost 6 bases, and 4 bases stayed unmatched. Per the germline V gene, CDR1 is SGHRS and CDR2 is YFSETQ. There are 12 residues in the CDR3. The CDR3 DNA is TGCGCCAGCAAACAGGGGGCCGGCGAGCAGTACTTC. Protein product: CASKQGAGEQYF. Together with reference TRBV5-1 and TRBJ2-7, the CDR3 gives the full variable domain: KAGVTQTPRYLIKTRGQQVTLSCSPISGHRSVSWYQQTPGQGLQFLFEYFSETQRNKGNFPGRFSGRQFSNSRSEMNVSTLELGDSALYLCASKQGAGEQYFGPGTRLTVT.

This chain connects TRBV9 to TRBJ2-2; D is undetermined. V lost 5 bases and J lost 1, with 12 bases in between. The CDR3 extends over 15 amino acids. Germline V CDR1 and CDR2: SGDLS, YYNGEE. CDR3 coding DNA: TGTGCCAGCAGTATACAGCCTTTGAACACCGGGGAGCTGTTTTTT. This encodes CASSIQPLNTGELFF.

This clone appeared a single time. The chain couples TRBV7-2 to TRBJ2-7; D is undetermined. CDR1 is SGHTA, CDR2 FQGNSA, per germline. Trimming removed 8 bases at V and 4 bases at J, with 15 bases between. The CDR3 contains 13 residues. The CDR3 bases are TGTGCCAGCGGGCCGGCTCCTGATTACGAGCAGTACTTC. This translates into CASGPAPDYEQYF.

V and J are TRBV19 and TRBJ1-5, with 11 bases fitting TRBD1. This CDR3 contains 14 residues. J was trimmed by 10 bases and V by 5 bases; bases with no gene match: 7. CDR1 and CDR2 from the germline V gene are LNHDA and SQIVND (reference sequence). DNA of the CDR3: TGTGCCAGTAGTCCTTCGGACAGGGGGCTTCCCCAGCATTTT. Amino acids: CASSPSDRGLPQHF.

The V and J genes are TRBV4-3 and TRBJ2-7; TRBD1 matches at 7 bases. The CDR3 loop spans 16 amino acids. Trimming removed 1 base from V and 2 bases from J; junction bases left unmatched: 8. In germline, CDR1 is LGHNA, CDR2 YSLEER. The CDR3: CASSQGLGTETYEQYF. The CDR3 DNA reads TGCGCCAGCAGCCAAGGTTTAGGGACAGAGACCTACGAGCAGTACTTC.

The rearrangement uses TRBV27 and TRBJ1-5; 7 bases map to TRBD1. The germline gives CDR1 MNHEY, CDR2 SMNVEV (reference sequence). This CDR3 is 14 amino acids long. V dropped 8 bases and J dropped 3; count of bases not matched to a gene: 7. CDR3 amino acids: CASGRDSYNQPQHF. DNA of the CDR3: TGTGCCAGCGGTCGGGACAGCTACAATCAGCCCCAGCATTTT.

This clone was counted once. The chain carries TRBV7-9 and TRBJ2-7; TRBD1 might be the D (5 bases). Deletions cut 5 bases from V and 3 bases from J, with 23 bases between. The CDR3 length is 17 residues. The germline gives CDR1 SEHNR, CDR2 FQNEAQ (reference sequence). CDR3 amino acids: CASSTNPDSADVYEQYF. CDR3 DNA: TGTGCCAGCAGCACCAATCCTGACAGTGCCGACGTCTACGAGCAGTACTTC.

This chain uses TRBV4-3 with TRBJ1-2; 7 bases align to TRBD1. CDR1 LGHNA and CDR2 YSLEER come from the germline V gene. V shed 0 bases, J shed 3 bases, and the junction held 4 bases outside the gene matches. This CDR3 region has 15 residues. The CDR3 is CASSQDKGADYGYTF. The CDR3, as DNA: TGCGCCAGCAGCCAAGATAAGGGGGCGGACTATGGCTACACCTTC.

In this sample, this clone turned up a few times. The CDR3 DNA reads as TGCAGCGTTGACTGGCGCGCGACAAGTACTAGTGAAGCTTTCTTT. Amino acid sequence: CSVDWRATSTSEAFF. The V call is TRBV29-1, the J call TRBJ1-1; no clear D. Germline-derived CDR1 and CDR2 are SQVTM and ANQGSEA. The CDR3 covers 15 residues. The V end lost 3 bases, the J end lost 7 bases, and 21 bases lay between the germline ends.

The V and J genes are TRBV7-2 and TRBJ2-5; 8 bases are shared with TRBD2. The CDR3 loop spans 16 amino acids. Germline V gene lookup returns CDR1 SGHTA and CDR2 FQGNSA. J gave up 7 bases and V 3 bases, and 13 bases lay outside the gene matches. The CDR3 bases are TGTGCCAGCAGCTTTTCTATCGGGAGGGGGGGTGGGACCCAGTACTTC. Residues: CASSFSIGRGGGTQYF.

The chain recombines TRBV27 with TRBJ1-2; 8 bases are a match to TRBD1. The CDR3 runs 14 residues. The ends lost 6 bases at V and 4 bases at J; junction bases unmatched: 7. Germline-derived CDR1 and CDR2 are MNHEY and SMNVEV (reference sequence). The CDR3 DNA reads TGTGCCAGCAGCTTCGGACAGGGTGTCTATGGCTACACCTTC. Its translation: CASSFGQGVYGYTF.

The V call is TRBV7-9, the J call TRBJ1-1; no definite D call. From germline, CDR1 is SEHNR and CDR2 FQNEAQ (reference sequence). V was pared by 5 bases and J by 1 base, with 14 bases between. The CDR3 consists of 15 residues. CDR3 region: CASSKIAHENTEAFF. The CDR3 nucleotides are TGTGCCAGCAGCAAAATAGCACACGAGAACACTGAAGCTTTCTTT. The whole variable domain, filled in from reference TRBV7-9 and TRBJ1-1, reads DTGVSQNPRHKITKRGQNVTFRCDPISEHNRLYWYRQTLGQGPEFLTYFQNEAQLEKSRLLSDRFSAERPKGSFSTLEIQRTEQGDSAMYLCASSKIAHENTEAFFGQGTRLTVV.

CDR3 sequence: CAIRGGQQETQYF. CDR3 bases: TGTGCCATTCGGGGGGGACAGCAAGAGACCCAGTACTTC. The chain couples TRBV10-3 to TRBJ2-5; a weak D match, TRBD2 (8 bases). Per the germline V gene, CDR1 is ENHRY and CDR2 is SYGVKD. The CDR3 loop spans 13 amino acids. The V and J ends lost 9 bases and 2 bases respectively, with 13 bases between them.